The rows below give T cell receptor beta chains drawn from one sample of a study of cytomegalovirus exposure and HLA in healthy donors. TCRdb keeps only in-frame clones here, not all; method: immunoSEQ multiplex PCR. Found here are 150,000 to 200,000 clones, approximately 78% of them singletons; the top ten hold less than 2.5%. Sequencing used PBMCs. These receptors all come from a human donor in good health. CDR3s include the opening cysteine and the closing phenylalanine or tryptophan. A D gene is named only where the DNA matches it firmly. Size tells how often a clone was seen (once, few, many) or the class of an expanded clone, and some rows leave it out.

j_call d_call v_call clone_size cdr3_nt cdr3_aa
TRBJ1-2 - TRBV27 - TGTGCCAGCAGTTTATCGATTGGGCAGGGGCGGGCTAACTATGGCTACACCTTC CASSLSIGQGRANYGYTF
TRBJ1-5 TRBD1 TRBV23-1 - TGCGCCAGCAGTCAGGCTGCAGGGGGTGGCAATCAGCCCCAGCATTTT CASSQAAGGGNQPQHF
TRBJ2-7 - TRBV5-6 - TGTGCCAGCAGTTTACTCTCCTACGAGCAGTACTTC CASSLLSYEQYF
TRBJ2-5 - TRBV7-6 few TGTGCCAGCAGCGCCGTCGCGGAACAAGAGACCCAGTACTTC CASSAVAEQETQYF
TRBJ1-5 - TRBV6-1 - TGTGCCAGCAGTTCGGCGGGGGGGAATCAGCCCCAGCATTTT CASSSAGGNQPQHF
TRBJ2-1 - TRBV9 - TGTGCCAGCAGCGTAGGGGGAGCTAGAAATGAGCAGTTCTTC CASSVGGARNEQFF
TRBJ1-1 - TRBV19 once TGTGCCAGTAGTATAAGACAGGAGAACACTGAAGCTTTCTTT CASSIRQENTEAFF
TRBJ1-5 - TRBV11-2 - TGTGCCAGCAGCTCTCCCGCCGCCGGGGCCCAGCATTTT CASSSPAAGAQHF
TRBJ1-1 TRBD1 TRBV7-9 - TGTGCCAGCAGCTTGGGACAGGCAGCGAACACTGAAGCTTTCTTT CASSLGQAANTEAFF
TRBJ2-2 TRBD1 TRBV27 few TGTGCCAGCAGTCACATGGGACAGGGGGCCGGGGAGCTGTTTTTT CASSHMGQGAGELFF
TRBJ2-5 TRBD1 TRBV4-1 - TGCGCCAGCAGCCCGGACAGGGGGTCGGTCCCCTTAGGAGAGACCCAGTACTTC CASSPDRGSVPLGETQYF
TRBJ1-6 - TRBV6-5 - TGTGCCAGCAGCCGAGGGACTGCTGGCTCACCCCTCCACTTT CASSRGTAGSPLHF
TRBJ1-6 - TRBV4-1 - TGCGCCAGCAGCCAAGTATTGGCCAGGGGCGATTCACCCCTCCACTTT CASSQVLARGDSPLHF
TRBJ2-5 TRBD1 TRBV6-1 few TGTGCCAGCAGTGAGACAGGGGCAGAGACCCAGTACTTC CASSETGAETQYF
TRBJ1-2 - TRBV9 - TGTGCCAGCAGCCGAGGAGGGCATGGCTACACCTTC CASSRGGHGYTF
TRBJ1-5 TRBD1 TRBV4-3 - TGCGCCAGCAGCCAAGATCGGAACCAGGGGGCAGGGCAGCCCCAGCATTTT CASSQDRNQGAGQPQHF
TRBJ2-5 - TRBV5-4 - TGTGCCAGCAGCTTCACAGGGCAAGAGACCCAGTACTTC CASSFTGQETQYF
TRBJ2-7 TRBD1 TRBV6-5 - TGTGCCAGCAGCTACGCCCCGGGACAGTACTACGAGCAGTACTTC CASSYAPGQYYEQYF
TRBJ2-7 TRBD2 TRBV7-6 few TGTGCCAGCAGCTCCACGATTAGCGGGGGGACGTACGAGCAGTACTTC CASSSTISGGTYEQYF
TRBJ1-2 - TRBV6-5 - TGTGCCAGCACCGCCCAGAGGCCCAATGGGTATGGCTACACCTTC CASTAQRPNGYGYTF
TRBJ1-1 - TRBV7-9 - TGTGCCAGCAGCTTAATTGCGTCAGGGCCGCGGAACACTGAAGCTTTCTTT CASSLIASGPRNTEAFF
TRBJ2-3 - TRBV9 - TGTGCCAGCAGCGTAGGACCGACTAGCACAGATACGCAGTATTTT CASSVGPTSTDTQYF
TRBJ2-3 TRBD2 TRBV5-4 - TGTGCCAGCAGCTTGGTCCCCGGGGGGGCTGGAGATACGCAGTATTTT CASSLVPGGAGDTQYF
TRBJ1-3 TRBD1 TRBV4-2 - TGTGCCAGCAGCCAAGTGCAGGGGGCTGGAAACACCATATATTTT CASSQVQGAGNTIYF
TRBJ2-5 TRBD1 TRBV6-5 - TGTGCCAGCAGCCGAGGGAACAGGGGGAGGGAGACCCAGTACTTC CASSRGNRGRETQYF
TRBJ1-1 - TRBV25-1 few TGTGCCAGCAGTGATGGGGGGGTGGCTGAAGCTTTCTTT CASSDGGVAEAFF
TRBJ1-2 - TRBV6-1 - TGTGCCAGCTCTCCGGGTCCAACTGACTATGGCTACACCTTC CASSPGPTDYGYTF
TRBJ2-7 - TRBV13 - TGTGCCAGCAGCTTGACGGCAGGGGGGACCTCCTACGAGCAGTACTTC CASSLTAGGTSYEQYF
TRBJ2-4 TRBD1 TRBV19 - TGTGCCAGTAGTAGGGGGGGACAGGGAAGGAACATTCAGTACTTC CASSRGGQGRNIQYF
TRBJ1-1 - TRBV28 - TGTGCCAGCAGTACGGGGTACACTGAAGCTTTCTTT CASSTGYTEAFF
TRBJ1-3 - TRBV6-5 - TGTGCCAGTCGCAGGGCTGGTTCGGGAAACACCATATATTTT CASRRAGSGNTIYF
TRBJ2-3 - TRBV25-1 - TGTGCCAGCAGTCGGACAGCTTACACAGATACGCAGTATTTT CASSRTAYTDTQYF
TRBJ1-2 - TRBV2 - TGTGCCAGCAGCTCAACCCCGATACAGGGCCCGTCTAGAGGCTACACCTTC CASSSTPIQGPSRGYTF
TRBJ2-7 - TRBV9 - TGTGCCAGCAGCCCGGATGTGGGGGCTATCGACGAGCAGTACTTC CASSPDVGAIDEQYF
TRBJ1-1 - TRBV6-1 once TGTGCCAGCAGTGAAGGGACATTCGACGATGAAGCTTTCTTT CASSEGTFDDEAFF
TRBJ2-7 TRBD1 TRBV19 few TGTGCCAGTAGTATTGCAGGGGGAAGCGAGCAGTACTTC CASSIAGGSEQYF
TRBJ2-7 - TRBV5-5 - TGTGCCAGCAGCCCAGAGGGTCTAACGACCTACGAGCAGTACTTC CASSPEGLTTYEQYF
TRBJ1-2 - TRBV28 - TGTGCCAGCAGTTTATCCCCAGGAGGAGGCTACACCTTC CASSLSPGGGYTF
TRBJ1-3 TRBD1 TRBV10-3 - TGTGCCATCAGTGGACCGGGACAGGGGGCAGGTGGAAACACCATATATTTT CAISGPGQGAGGNTIYF
TRBJ2-3 - TRBV5-1 - TGCGCCAGCAGCGGCGGTAGGGGGACCGATACGCAGTATTTT CASSGGRGTDTQYF
TRBJ1-5 - TRBV2 - TGTGCCAGCATTGAGGGGCACGAAAGCAATCAGCCCCAGCATTTT CASIEGHESNQPQHF
TRBJ2-5 TRBD1 TRBV15 - TGTGCCACCAGCAGAGATCCCCCCGACAGGGTGGGGGAGACCCAGTACTTC CATSRDPPDRVGETQYF
TRBJ1-2 TRBD1 TRBV5-6 - TGTGCCAGCAGCTTGAAGGGACAGGTGATCTATGGCTACACCTTC CASSLKGQVIYGYTF
TRBJ2-3 - TRBV7-3 - TGTGCCAGCAGCTCCCGACTAGTTCGGCCAGATACGCAGTATTTT CASSSRLVRPDTQYF
TRBJ2-3 - TRBV20-1 - TGCAGTGGTCTACTCACAGATACGCAGTATTTT CSGLLTDTQYF
TRBJ2-4 TRBD1 TRBV6-6 - TGTGCCAGCAGAAATGGACAGGGGCCAAACATTCAGTACTTC CASRNGQGPNIQYF
TRBJ1-2 TRBD1 TRBV2 - TGTGCCAGCAGGGAGGAGACAGGGGGCGGCTACACCTTC CASREETGGGYTF
TRBJ1-2 - TRBV5-4 - TGTGCCAGCAGCTTGGCAATTTCGGGAAGCGGCTACACCTTC CASSLAISGSGYTF
TRBJ1-6 - TRBV6-1 few TGTGCCAGCAGTGGAATTAGGGGAGGATCTTCACCCCTCCACTTT CASSGIRGGSSPLHF
TRBJ2-1 TRBD1 TRBV30 - TGTGCCTGGAGTGGCCCTGGACAGGCTTTCTATGAGCAGTTCTTC CAWSGPGQAFYEQFF
TRBJ2-5 - TRBV29-1 - TGCAGCGTTGGGGCAGACAGGCCCAGGAACTTC CSVGADRPRNF
TRBJ2-3 - TRBV9 - TGTGCCACCTCCGCAGGGGCCACAGATACGCAGTATTTT CATSAGATDTQYF